The 29 T cell receptor beta chains presented below share a single source sample, sequenced in a study of OX40 agonist ivuxolimab in advanced cancers. Only in-frame clones appear in the TCRdb table, and some are missing; sequencing was by immunoSEQ multiplex PCR. The sample lists around 56,000 clones; over 65% were seen once. The sequencing used CD4+ or CD8+ T cells sorted from blood, collected in a trial of the OX40 agonist ivuxolimab. The receptors derive from an adult with an advanced solid tumor such as melanoma, head and neck, liver or kidney cancer.

This CDR3 is CASREQRSGANVLTF. CDR3 nucleotides: TGTGCCAGTAGAGAACAGCGCTCTGGGGCCAACGTCCTGACTTTC. The rearrangement links TRBV19 to TRBJ2-6; D call uncertain. V was cut by 6 bases and J by 0 bases, with 9 bases left in between. The CDR3 length is 15 residues. Germline V gene lookup returns CDR1 LNHDA and CDR2 SQIVND (reference sequence).

The chain joins TRBV2 to TRBJ2-3, with 7 bases identical to TRBD2. The CDR3 runs 16 residues. CDR1 is SNHLY, CDR2 FYNNEI, per germline. V was clipped by 2 bases and J by 0 bases; unmatched bases: 5. The CDR3: CASSEPSGPSTDTQYF. The CDR3 region has the DNA TGTGCCAGCAGTGAACCTAGCGGTCCTAGCACAGATACGCAGTATTTT. The full variable domain, in which reference TRBV2 and TRBJ2-3 provide the parts outside the CDR3, is EPEVTQTPSHQVTQMGQEVILRCVPISNHLYFYWYRQILGQKVEFLVSFYNNEISEKSEIFDDQFSVERPDGSNFTLKIRSTKLEDSAMYFCASSEPSGPSTDTQYFGPGTRLTVL.

V and J are TRBV14 and TRBJ1-2, with TRBD1 matching over 9 bases. Losses at the gene ends were 3 bases for V and 8 bases for J; bases not matched to a gene: 4. CDR3 size: 13 residues. Looked up from germline, CDR1 is SGHDN and CDR2 is FVKESK. The CDR3 coding sequence is TGTGCCAGCAGCCAGGACAGGGGAGGAGGCTACACCTTC. Translation gives CASSQDRGGGYTF.

The chain joins TRBV9 to TRBJ1-3; tentatively, D is TRBD1 (6 bases). CDR3 length: 12 amino acids. V was shortened by 5 bases and J by 8 bases, with 11 bases between the two germline ends. CDR1 is SGDLS, CDR2 YYNGEE, per germline. CDR3 sequence: CASSYRGDTIYF. The DNA of the CDR3 is TGTGCCAGCAGTTATAGGGGGGACACCATATATTTT.

This clone was picked up a small number of times. This rearrangement joins TRBV5-4 to TRBJ2-1, with TRBD2 as a possible D gene (6 bases). Germline V gives CDR1 SGHNT, CDR2 YYREEE (reference sequence). Trimming took 3 bases from V and 1 from J, leaving 17 bases between them. This CDR3 spans 17 amino acids. CDR3 sequence: CASSSARPAGSYNEQFF. DNA of the CDR3: TGTGCCAGCAGCTCGGCTAGGCCCGCGGGGTCCTACAATGAGCAGTTCTTC.

The J gene is TRBJ1-2, the V gene TRBV14; TRBD1 matches at 7 bases. The CDR3 consists of 16 residues. Trimming cost V 1 base and J 5 bases; bases outside gene matches: 10. CDR1 SGHDN and CDR2 FVKESK come from the germline V gene. CDR3 sequence: CASSQVGQQGGYGYTF. The DNA of the CDR3 is TGTGCCAGCAGCCAAGTTGGACAGCAGGGGGGTTATGGCTACACCTTC. Complete variable domain (other parts from reference TRBV14 and TRBJ1-2): EAGVTQFPSHSVIEKGQTVTLRCDPISGHDNLYWYRRVMGKEIKFLLHFVKESKQDESGMPNNRFLAERTGGTYSTLKVQPAELEDSGVYFCASSQVGQQGGYGYTFGSGTRLTVV.

This clone was counted a single time. This chain joins TRBV29-1 and TRBJ1-2, with D possibly TRBD1 on 5 matching bases. CDR3 length equals 13 residues. Germline lookup yields CDR1 SQVTM and CDR2 ANQGSEA. The ends were cut back, 4 bases at V and 0 bases at J, with 9 bases in the middle. CDR3 region: CSVGTRANYGYTF. CDR3 DNA sequence: TGCAGCGTTGGGACAAGAGCTAACTATGGCTACACCTTC.

This clone was seen a few times. The chain joins TRBV19 to TRBJ1-1; D possibly corresponds to TRBD1 (6 bases). Trimming cost V 3 bases and J 5 bases, with 16 bases left between them. The CDR3 runs 15 residues. Germline V gene data show CDR1 as LNHDA and CDR2 as SQIVND (reference sequence). CDR3 region: CASSILAGRGTEAFF. CDR3 DNA sequence: TGTGCCAGTAGTATTCTGGCAGGGAGGGGGACTGAAGCTTTCTTT.

The rearrangement joins TRBV11-3 to TRBJ1-1; D not certain. Trimming removed 6 bases at V and 4 bases at J, with 12 bases between. Germline CDR1 and CDR2: SGHNT and YENEEA. CDR3 length: 13 amino acids. CDR3 protein: CASRQRRGTEAFF. The CDR3 region has the DNA TGTGCCAGCAGACAAAGACGGGGCACTGAAGCTTTCTTT.

The chain's CDR3 is CASSLIGEGASGYTF. CDR3 in DNA: TGTGCCAGCAGCCTGATTGGTGAGGGGGCGAGTGGCTACACCTTC. The V call is TRBV7-3, the J call TRBJ1-2; 7 bases agree with TRBD1. The CDR3 extends over 15 amino acids. CDR1 SGHTA and CDR2 FQGTGA come from the germline V gene. The V segment lost 5 bases and the J segment 7 bases; nucleotides outside the gene matches: 13.

The chain recombines TRBV27 with TRBJ2-1; 9 positions match TRBD2. This CDR3 region has 18 residues. The germline CDR1 and CDR2 sequences are MNHEY and SMNVEV (reference sequence). The trim removed 7 bases at V and 5 bases at J, leaving 18 bases unmatched. CDR3 region: CASTPWGGRGVRDNEQFF. The CDR3, as DNA: TGTGCCAGCACCCCATGGGGCGGGAGGGGAGTCCGGGACAATGAGCAGTTCTTC.

In this sample, this clone turned up a few times. The chain recombines TRBV19 with TRBJ1-1; D unresolved. This CDR3 comprises 12 residues. From germline, CDR1 is LNHDA and CDR2 SQIVND (reference sequence). V gave up 7 bases and J gave up 5 bases, with 11 bases separating them. The CDR3 spells CASTTRRTEAFF. Here the CDR3 DNA reads TGTGCCAGTACGACCCGGCGGACTGAAGCTTTCTTT.

This clone occurred a few times. V gene TRBV2 combines with J gene TRBJ1-5; no definite D call. Trimming removed 1 base from V and 4 bases from J, with 11 bases in between. The CDR3 totals 15 residues. Germline V lookup: CDR1 SNHLY, CDR2 FYNNEI. CDR3 in amino acids: CASSEEKNTNQPQHF. The CDR3 nucleotides read TGTGCCAGCAGTGAAGAGAAGAACACAAATCAGCCCCAGCATTTT.

The chain has TRBV5-1 and TRBJ2-2; 11 bases map to TRBD2. The CDR3 runs 17 residues. The germline V gene has CDR1 SGHRS and CDR2 YFSETQ. V gave up 0 bases and J gave up 8 bases; unmatched junction bases: 9. For the CDR3, the DNA is TGCGCCAGCAGCTTGGCGGGGACTAGCGGTTCGGTGGGGGAGCTGTTTTTT. Translation: CASSLAGTSGSVGELFF.

This sequence joins TRBV4-1 and TRBJ2-5, with 10 bases identical to TRBD2. Germline assignment: CDR1 MGHRA and CDR2 YSYEKL. The trim removed 0 bases at V and 1 base at J, leaving 8 bases unmatched. The CDR3 loop spans 18 amino acids. For the CDR3, the DNA is TGCGCCAGCAGCCAAGATAGGGTTAGCGGGAGGTCCCAAGAGACCCAGTACTTC. It codes for CASSQDRVSGRSQETQYF.

This clone appeared a single time. The J gene is TRBJ2-2, the V gene TRBV7-8; 7 bases are shared with TRBD2. The germline CDR1 and CDR2 sequences are SGHVS and FQNEAQ. The CDR3 totals 16 residues. Trimming removed 4 bases from V and 1 base from J; junction bases left unmatched: 6. The CDR3 loop reads CASSSLTSRNTGELFF. The CDR3 DNA follows: TGTGCCAGCAGCTCCCTGACTAGCAGGAACACCGGGGAGCTGTTTTTT.

In its sample, this clone was seen a few times. This sequence joins TRBV19 and TRBJ2-7; D is undetermined. V lost 3 bases and J lost 4, with 4 bases in between. CDR3 length: 11 residues. Germline loops: CDR1 LNHDA, CDR2 SQIVND (reference sequence). CDR3 region: CASSMNYEQYF. CDR3 nucleotides: TGTGCCAGTAGTATGAATTACGAGCAGTACTTC.

The J gene is TRBJ1-5, the V gene TRBV15, with 7 bases matching TRBD1. CDR1 is LNHNV, CDR2 YYDKDF, per germline (reference sequence). With V trimmed by 5 bases and J by 6 bases, 7 bases remained unmatched. The CDR3 contains 14 residues. Written as DNA, the CDR3 is TGTGCCACCAGCTTAGACAGGGTCAGTCAGCCCCAGCATTTT. It specifies CATSLDRVSQPQHF.

The chain recombines TRBV6-5 with TRBJ2-7; maybe TRBD2 (7 bases). V was clipped by 6 bases and J by 2 bases, with 17 bases between them. CDR1 is MNHEY, CDR2 SVGAGI, per germline. The length of the CDR3 is 15 residues. This CDR3 is CASSDGGGGTYEQYF. CDR3 DNA sequence: TGTGCCAGCAGCGATGGGGGGGGCGGGACCTACGAGCAGTACTTC.

The chain has TRBV11-2 and TRBJ2-5; D is unresolved. In germline, CDR1 is SGHAT, CDR2 FQNNGV. Trimming stripped 6 bases from V and 5 bases from J, with 10 bases between. There are 12 residues in the CDR3. CDR3 region: CASSNAGETQYF. CDR3 nucleotides: TGTGCCAGCAGTAACGCCGGGGAGACCCAGTACTTC.

The CDR3 DNA sequence: TGCGCCAGCAGAAGACAGGGGGCATCTCCCCTGTCCCTTGGCTACACCTTC. Translation gives CASRRQGASPLSLGYTF. The chain carries TRBV10-1 and TRBJ1-2, with 10 bases fitting TRBD1. There are 17 residues in the CDR3. CDR1 is WNHNN, CDR2 SYGVQD, per germline (reference sequence). V shed 6 bases, J shed 7 bases, and the junction held 17 bases outside the gene matches.

The rearrangement uses TRBV27 and TRBJ2-4; D is unclear. Trimming removed 6 bases at V and 1 base at J, with 13 bases between. CDR3 size: 15 residues. Germline assignment: CDR1 MNHEY and CDR2 SMNVEV (reference sequence). CDR3 nucleotides: TGTGCCAGCAGCCCGCCGGGTTCCGCCAAAAACATTCAGTACTTC. Protein sequence: CASSPPGSAKNIQYF.

This chain links TRBV18 with TRBJ1-4; tentatively, D is TRBD1 (5 bases). Germline V gene data show CDR1 as KGHSH and CDR2 as LQKENI. The V end was cut by 5 bases, the J end by 0 bases, with 13 bases between. This CDR3 has 16 amino acids. CDR3 in DNA: TGTGCCAGCTCATCCATGACAGCCGCAACTAATGAAAAACTGTTTTTT. It translates to CASSSMTAATNEKLFF.

This chain uses TRBV6-4 with TRBJ2-1; 8 bases are shared with TRBD1. J was trimmed by 7 bases and V by 8 bases; bases with no gene match: 4. Germline CDR1 reads MRHNA; CDR2 reads SNTAGT. There are 12 residues in the CDR3. This CDR3 is CASSTGGNEQFF. The CDR3 coding sequence is TGTGCCAGCTCCACAGGGGGGAATGAGCAGTTCTTC.

The V call is TRBV7-2, the J call TRBJ2-5; no firm D call. V was clipped by 4 bases and J by 4 bases, with 13 bases between them. This CDR3 is 14 amino acids long. CDR1 is SGHTA, CDR2 FQGNSA, per germline. The chain's CDR3 is CASSSLGLRETQYF. DNA for the CDR3: TGTGCCAGCAGCTCTCTGGGATTAAGAGAGACCCAGTACTTC.

The rearrangement joins TRBV28 to TRBJ1-2, with 7 bases identical to TRBD1. The CDR3 is made up of 14 amino acids. Germline CDR1 and CDR2: MDHEN and SYDVKM. J gave up 6 bases and V 3 bases, and 7 bases lay outside the gene matches. CDR3 nucleotides: TGTGCCAGCAGTTTCCTGGACAGGAGGCATGGCTACACCTTC. Protein product: CASSFLDRRHGYTF.

The gene calls are TRBV7-8 and TRBJ2-2; D ambiguous. Germline assignment: CDR1 SGHVS and CDR2 FQNEAQ. This CDR3 contains 12 residues. V lost 0 bases and J lost 8, with 4 bases in between. CDR3 sequence (DNA): TGTGCCAGCAGCTTAGCTAGGGGGGAGCTGTTTTTT. Protein product: CASSLARGELFF.

The genes are TRBV29-1 and TRBJ1-3; possible D gene TRBD1, 6 bases. The CDR3 loop spans 17 amino acids. Germline assignment: CDR1 SQVTM and CDR2 ANQGSEA. Trimming removed 1 base from V and 0 bases from J, with 16 bases in between. CDR3: CSVEGGGGHTSGNTIYF. The CDR3 DNA sequence: TGCAGCGTTGAAGGAGGGGGAGGGCACACCTCTGGAAACACCATATATTTT.

The genes are TRBV19 and TRBJ2-3; 10 positions agree with TRBD2. This CDR3 has 15 residues. Germline CDR1 reads LNHDA; CDR2 reads SQIVND (reference sequence). The trim removed 3 bases at V and 1 base at J, leaving 1 base unmatched. CDR3 protein: CASSMGTSGTDTQYF. In nucleotides, the CDR3 is TGTGCCAGTAGTATGGGGACTAGCGGCACAGATACGCAGTATTTT. Using reference TRBV19 and TRBJ2-3 for the parts outside the CDR3, the full variable domain is DGGITQSPKYLFRKEGQNVTLSCEQNLNHDAMYWYRQDPGQGLRLIYYSQIVNDFQKGDIAEGYSVSREKKESFPLTVTSAQKNPTAFYLCASSMGTSGTDTQYFGPGTRLTVL.